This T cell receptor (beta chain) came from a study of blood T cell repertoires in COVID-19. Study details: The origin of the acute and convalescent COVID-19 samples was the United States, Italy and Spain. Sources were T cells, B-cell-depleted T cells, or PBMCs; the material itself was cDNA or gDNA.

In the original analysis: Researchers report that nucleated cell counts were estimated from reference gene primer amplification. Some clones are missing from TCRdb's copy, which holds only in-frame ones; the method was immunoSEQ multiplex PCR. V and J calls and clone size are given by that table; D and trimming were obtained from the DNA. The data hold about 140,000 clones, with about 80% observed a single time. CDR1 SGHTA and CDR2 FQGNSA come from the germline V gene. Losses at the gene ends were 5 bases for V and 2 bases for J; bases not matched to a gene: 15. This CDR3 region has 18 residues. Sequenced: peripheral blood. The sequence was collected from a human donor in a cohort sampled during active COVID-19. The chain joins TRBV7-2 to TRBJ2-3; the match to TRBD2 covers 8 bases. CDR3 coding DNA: TGTGCCAGCAGCCATTCGCGGGGGCGGGGGGAGTTCACAGATACGCAGTATTTT. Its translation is CASSHSRGRGEFTDTQYF.